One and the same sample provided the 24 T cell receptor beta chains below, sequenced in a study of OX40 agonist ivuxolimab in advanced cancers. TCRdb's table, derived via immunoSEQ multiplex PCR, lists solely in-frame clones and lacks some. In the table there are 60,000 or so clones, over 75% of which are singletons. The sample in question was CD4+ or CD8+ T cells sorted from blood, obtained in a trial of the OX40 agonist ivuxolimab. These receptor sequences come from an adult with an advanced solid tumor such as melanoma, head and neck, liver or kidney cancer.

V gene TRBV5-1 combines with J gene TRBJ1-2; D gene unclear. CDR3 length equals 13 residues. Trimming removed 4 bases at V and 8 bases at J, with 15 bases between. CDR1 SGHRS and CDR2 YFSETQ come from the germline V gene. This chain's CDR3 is CASSVTGVRGYTF. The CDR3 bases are TGCGCCAGCAGCGTGACCGGGGTTCGGGGCTACACCTTC.

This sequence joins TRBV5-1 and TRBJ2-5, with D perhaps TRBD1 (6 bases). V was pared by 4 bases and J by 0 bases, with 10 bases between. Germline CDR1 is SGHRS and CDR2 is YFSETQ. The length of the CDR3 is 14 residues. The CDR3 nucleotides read TGCGCCAGCAGCACCCAGGGGTACCAAGAGACCCAGTACTTC. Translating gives CASSTQGYQETQYF.

CDR3 sequence (DNA): TGCGCCAGCAGCTTCGGACAGGACGGGCAGCAGTACTTC. It translates to CASSFGQDGQQYF. The chain joins TRBV5-1 to TRBJ2-7; 7 nucleotides match TRBD1. Germline V gene sequence: CDR1 SGHRS, CDR2 YFSETQ. The CDR3 has 13 residues. J gave up 8 bases and V 2 bases, and 7 bases lay outside the gene matches.

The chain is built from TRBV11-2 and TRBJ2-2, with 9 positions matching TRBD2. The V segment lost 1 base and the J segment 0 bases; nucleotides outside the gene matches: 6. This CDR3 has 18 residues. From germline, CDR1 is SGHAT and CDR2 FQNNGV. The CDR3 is CASSLVAGGITNTGELFF. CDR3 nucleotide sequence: TGTGCCAGCAGCTTAGTTGCGGGGGGGATAACGAACACCGGGGAGCTGTTTTTT.

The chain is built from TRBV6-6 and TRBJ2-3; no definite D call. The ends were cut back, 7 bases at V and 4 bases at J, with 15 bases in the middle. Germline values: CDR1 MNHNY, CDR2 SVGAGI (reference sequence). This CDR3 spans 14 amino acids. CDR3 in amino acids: CASKISFSSDTQYF. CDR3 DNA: TGTGCCAGCAAGATCAGTTTCTCTTCAGATACGCAGTATTTT.

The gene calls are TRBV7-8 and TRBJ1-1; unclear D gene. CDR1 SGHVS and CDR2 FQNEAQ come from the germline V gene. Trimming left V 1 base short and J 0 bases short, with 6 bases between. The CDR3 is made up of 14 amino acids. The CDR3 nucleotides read TGTGCCAGCAGCTTAGGGACCTTGAACACTGAAGCTTTCTTT. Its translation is CASSLGTLNTEAFF.

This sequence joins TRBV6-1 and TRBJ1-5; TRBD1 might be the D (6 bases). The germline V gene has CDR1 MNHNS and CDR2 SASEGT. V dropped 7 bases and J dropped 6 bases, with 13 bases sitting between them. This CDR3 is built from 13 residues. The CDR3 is CASKGGAGQPQHF. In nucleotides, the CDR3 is TGTGCCAGCAAGGGGGGGGCGGGTCAGCCCCAGCATTTT.

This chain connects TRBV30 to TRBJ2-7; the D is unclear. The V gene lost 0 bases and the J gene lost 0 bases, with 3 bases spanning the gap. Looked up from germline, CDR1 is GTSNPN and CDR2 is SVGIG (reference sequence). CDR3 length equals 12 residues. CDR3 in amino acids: CAWSVNSYEQYF. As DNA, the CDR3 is TGTGCCTGGAGTGTAAACTCCTACGAGCAGTACTTC.

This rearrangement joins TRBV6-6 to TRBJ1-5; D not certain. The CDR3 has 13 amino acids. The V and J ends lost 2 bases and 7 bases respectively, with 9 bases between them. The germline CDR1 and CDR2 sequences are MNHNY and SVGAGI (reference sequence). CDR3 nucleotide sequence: TGTGCCAGCAGTTACCGGGGAGAACAGCCCCAGCATTTT. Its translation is CASSYRGEQPQHF.

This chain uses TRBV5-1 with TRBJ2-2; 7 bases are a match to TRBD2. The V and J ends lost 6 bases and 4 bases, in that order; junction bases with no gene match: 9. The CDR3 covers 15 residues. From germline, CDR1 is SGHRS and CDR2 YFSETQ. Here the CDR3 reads CASTRAGESTGELFF. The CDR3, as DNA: TGCGCCAGCACCCGCGCGGGGGAGAGCACCGGGGAGCTGTTTTTT.

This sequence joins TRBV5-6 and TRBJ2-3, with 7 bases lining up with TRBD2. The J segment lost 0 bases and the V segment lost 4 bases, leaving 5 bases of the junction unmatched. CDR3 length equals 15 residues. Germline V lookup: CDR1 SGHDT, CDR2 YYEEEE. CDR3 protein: CASSRLADSTDTQYF. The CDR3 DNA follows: TGTGCCAGCAGCCGCCTAGCGGATAGCACAGATACGCAGTATTTT.

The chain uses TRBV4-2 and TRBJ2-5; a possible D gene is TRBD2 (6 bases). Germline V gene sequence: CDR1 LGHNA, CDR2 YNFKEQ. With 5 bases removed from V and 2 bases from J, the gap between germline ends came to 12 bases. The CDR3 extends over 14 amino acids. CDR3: CASSELAGQETQYF. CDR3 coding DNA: TGTGCCAGCAGCGAACTAGCAGGTCAAGAGACCCAGTACTTC.

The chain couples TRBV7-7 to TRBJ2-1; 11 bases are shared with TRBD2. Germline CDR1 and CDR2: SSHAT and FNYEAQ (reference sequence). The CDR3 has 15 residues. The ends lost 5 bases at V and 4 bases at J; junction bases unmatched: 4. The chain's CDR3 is CASSVSGGAYNEQFF. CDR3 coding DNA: TGTGCCAGCAGCGTTAGCGGGGGGGCTTACAATGAGCAGTTCTTC.

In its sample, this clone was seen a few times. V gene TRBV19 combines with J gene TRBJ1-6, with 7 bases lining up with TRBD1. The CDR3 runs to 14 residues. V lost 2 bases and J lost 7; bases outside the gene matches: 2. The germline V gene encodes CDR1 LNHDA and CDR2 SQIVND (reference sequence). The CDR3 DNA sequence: TGTGCCAGTAGTATACAGGGGGGGAATTCACCCCTCCACTTT. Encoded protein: CASSIQGGNSPLHF.

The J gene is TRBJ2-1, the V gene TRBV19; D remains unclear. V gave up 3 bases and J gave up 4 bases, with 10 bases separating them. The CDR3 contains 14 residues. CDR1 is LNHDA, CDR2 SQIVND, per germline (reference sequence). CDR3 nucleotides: TGTGCCAGTAGTATCAGGACGCTGTACAATGAGCAGTTCTTC. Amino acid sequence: CASSIRTLYNEQFF. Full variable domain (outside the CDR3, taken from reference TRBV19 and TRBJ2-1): DGGITQSPKYLFRKEGQNVTLSCEQNLNHDAMYWYRQDPGQGLRLIYYSQIVNDFQKGDIAEGYSVSREKKESFPLTVTSAQKNPTAFYLCASSIRTLYNEQFFGPGTRLTVL.

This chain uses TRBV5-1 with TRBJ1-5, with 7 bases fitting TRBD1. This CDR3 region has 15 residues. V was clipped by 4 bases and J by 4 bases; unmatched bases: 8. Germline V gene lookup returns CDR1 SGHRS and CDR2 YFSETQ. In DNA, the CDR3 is TGCGCCAGCAGCCCGATGACAGGGCCAAATCAGCCCCAGCATTTT. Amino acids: CASSPMTGPNQPQHF.

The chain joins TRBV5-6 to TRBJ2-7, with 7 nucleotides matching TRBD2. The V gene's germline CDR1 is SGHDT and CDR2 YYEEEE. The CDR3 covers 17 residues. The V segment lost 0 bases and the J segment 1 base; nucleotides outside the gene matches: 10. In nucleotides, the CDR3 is TGTGCCAGCAGCTTGGGGGCTAGCGGTTATAATTCCTACGAGCAGTACTTC. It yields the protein CASSLGASGYNSYEQYF. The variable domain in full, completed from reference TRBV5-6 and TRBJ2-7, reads DAGVTQSPTHLIKTRGQQVTLRCSPKSGHDTVSWYQQALGQGPQFIFQYYEEEERQRGNFPDRFSGHQFPNYSSELNVNALLLGDSALYLCASSLGASGYNSYEQYFGPGTRLTVT.

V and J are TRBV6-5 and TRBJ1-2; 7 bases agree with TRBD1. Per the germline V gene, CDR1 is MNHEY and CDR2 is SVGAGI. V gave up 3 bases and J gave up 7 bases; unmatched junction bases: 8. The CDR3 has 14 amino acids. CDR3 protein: CASSYYRGLIGYTF. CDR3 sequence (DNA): TGTGCCAGCAGTTATTACAGGGGCCTCATTGGCTACACCTTC.

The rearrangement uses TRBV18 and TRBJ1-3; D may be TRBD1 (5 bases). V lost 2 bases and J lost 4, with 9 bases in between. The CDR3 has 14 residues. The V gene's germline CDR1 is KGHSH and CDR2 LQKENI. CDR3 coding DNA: TGTGCCAGCTCACCATCCAGGGACGGAAACACCATATATTTT. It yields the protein CASSPSRDGNTIYF.

DNA for the CDR3: TGTGCCAGCAGCTTGTCACAGGTTAACACCGGGGAGCTGTTTTTT. Amino acids: CASSLSQVNTGELFF. This chain connects TRBV5-4 to TRBJ2-2; tentative D call: TRBD1 (5 bases). The V end was cut by 1 base, the J end by 2 bases, with 9 bases between. Germline V gives CDR1 SGHNT, CDR2 YYREEE (reference sequence). The CDR3 extends over 15 amino acids.

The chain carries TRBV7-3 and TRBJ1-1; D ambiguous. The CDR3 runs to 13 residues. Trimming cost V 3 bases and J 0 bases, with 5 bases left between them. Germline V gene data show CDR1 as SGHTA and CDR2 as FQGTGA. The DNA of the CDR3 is TGTGCCAGCAGCTTCTCAATGAACACTGAAGCTTTCTTT. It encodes CASSFSMNTEAFF.

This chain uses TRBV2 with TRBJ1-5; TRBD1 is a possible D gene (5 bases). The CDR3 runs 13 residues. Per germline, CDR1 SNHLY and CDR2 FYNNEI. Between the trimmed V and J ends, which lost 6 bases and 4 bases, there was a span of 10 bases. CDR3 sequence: CASRRDLNQPQHF. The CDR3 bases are TGTGCCAGCAGAAGGGACCTTAATCAGCCCCAGCATTTT. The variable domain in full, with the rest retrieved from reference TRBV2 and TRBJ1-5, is EPEVTQTPSHQVTQMGQEVILRCVPISNHLYFYWYRQILGQKVEFLVSFYNNEISEKSEIFDDQFSVERPDGSNFTLKIRSTKLEDSAMYFCASRRDLNQPQHFGDGTRLSIL.

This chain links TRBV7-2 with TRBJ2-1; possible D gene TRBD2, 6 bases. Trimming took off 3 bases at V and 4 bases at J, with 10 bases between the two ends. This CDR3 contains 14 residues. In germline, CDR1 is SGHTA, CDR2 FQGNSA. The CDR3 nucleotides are TGTGCCAGCAGCTTGGTTGGGGGGTACAATGAGCAGTTCTTC. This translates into CASSLVGGYNEQFF.

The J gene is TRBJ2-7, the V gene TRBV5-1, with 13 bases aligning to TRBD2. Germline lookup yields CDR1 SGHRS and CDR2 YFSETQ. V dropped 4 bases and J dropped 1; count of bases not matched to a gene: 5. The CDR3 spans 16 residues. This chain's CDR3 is CASSPRTSGSSYEQYF. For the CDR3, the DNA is TGCGCCAGCAGCCCCCGGACTAGCGGGAGTTCCTACGAGCAGTACTTC.